Listed below are T cell receptor beta chains from one sample, sequenced in a study of beta chain features in type 1 diabetes. Sequencing was performed with immunoSEQ multiplex PCR; in TCRdb, only in-frame clones are kept and a portion is missing. Of under 300,000 clones in the sample, approximately 15% are singletons; the top ten hold approximately 0.02%. The sequenced sample consisted of naive CD4+ T cells from blood. The receptors were gathered from a man aged 25 to 40 with type 1 diabetes. Each CDR3 is given with its conserved first and last residue. The D gene is left open where the match is weak. The size of a clone is reported for some rows only, either as once, few or many, or as a class for expanded clones.

D,size,V,J,DNA,CDR3
NA,NA,TRBV2,TRBJ2-7,TGTGCCAGCAGTGGAGGAGGCTACGAGCAGTACTTC,CASSGGGYEQYF
NA,NA,TRBV12-5,TRBJ2-1,TGTGCTAGTGGTTTGGGGAGGGGGGGAAACAATGAGCAGTTCTTC,CASGLGRGGNNEQFF
TRBD1,few,TRBV10-3,TRBJ1-5,TGTGCCATCAGTGGGGGGACAGGGGACAATCAGCCCCAGCATTTT,CAISGGTGDNQPQHF
TRBD1,few,TRBV9,TRBJ1-1,TGTGCCAGCAGCTCCCAGGGGGGCGCGGGGAACACTGAAGCTTTCTTT,CASSSQGGAGNTEAFF
NA,few,TRBV11-3,TRBJ2-1,TGTGCCAGCAGCTTAGGACTTCGGGGTACCAATGAGCAGTTCTTC,CASSLGLRGTNEQFF
NA,NA,TRBV18,TRBJ1-2,TGTGCCAGCTCACCCGGGGAACCCTATGGCTACACCTTC,CASSPGEPYGYTF
TRBD1,few,TRBV25-1,TRBJ2-7,TGTGCCAGCAGCGAAGGGACAGGGGGCTCCTACGAGCAGTACTTC,CASSEGTGGSYEQYF
NA,NA,TRBV18,TRBJ2-4,TGTGCCAGCTCACCAACGGTCCCGGGTCTGGCCAAAAACATTCAGTACTTC,CASSPTVPGLAKNIQYF
TRBD1,NA,TRBV5-6,TRBJ2-2,TGTGCCAGCAGCTATGACAGGGGGCGAGCAGGGGAGCTGTTTTTT,CASSYDRGRAGELFF
TRBD2,NA,TRBV19,TRBJ2-5,TGTGCCAGTAGTATAACTAGCGGGGAGACCCAGTACTTC,CASSITSGETQYF
NA,NA,TRBV11-2,TRBJ2-2,TGTGCCAGCATCCGGGGGAACACCGGGGAGCTGTTTTTT,CASIRGNTGELFF
NA,NA,TRBV6-6,TRBJ2-7,TGTGCCACGGACAGTCGCCACGAGCAGTACTTC,CATDSRHEQYF
TRBD1,NA,TRBV27,TRBJ2-7,TGTGCCAGCAGTCTGGACAGGGGGCACGAGCAGTACTTC,CASSLDRGHEQYF
NA,few,TRBV10-3,TRBJ2-5,TGTGCCATCAGTGGTCTGGACAGCCAAGAGACCCAGTACTTC,CAISGLDSQETQYF
TRBD2,NA,TRBV7-9,TRBJ2-5,TGTGCCATTTTAGCGGGCGGGGAGACCCAGTACTTC,CAILAGGETQYF
TRBD1,NA,TRBV2,TRBJ2-3,TGTGCCAGCAGTGAAGGGACAGGGTACGTTACGCAGTATTTT,CASSEGTGYVTQYF
TRBD1,NA,TRBV4-1,TRBJ1-6,TGCGCCAGCAGCCAGGACAGGGGGCCGAATTCACCCCTCCACTTT,CASSQDRGPNSPLHF
TRBD2,NA,TRBV11-2,TRBJ2-2,TGTGCCAGCAGCTTAGATCGTCAGCGGGAGGGGGCCACCGGGGAGCTGTTTTTT,CASSLDRQREGATGELFF
TRBD1,few,TRBV4-1,TRBJ2-5,TGCGCCAGCAGCCAAGGACAGGGGTTTGCGGGAGAGACCCAGTACTTC,CASSQGQGFAGETQYF
TRBD2,NA,TRBV11-2,TRBJ2-3,TGTGCCAGCAGCTTACTAGCGGGAGGGTACACAGATACGCAGTATTTT,CASSLLAGGYTDTQYF
NA,NA,TRBV7-8,TRBJ2-3,TGTGCCAGCACCCCTATCCGGGGTTCCCTCACAGATACGCAGTATTTT,CASTPIRGSLTDTQYF
NA,few,TRBV7-9,TRBJ1-2,TGTGCCAGCAGCTCAGGGGACTATGGCTACACCTTC,CASSSGDYGYTF
TRBD1,few,TRBV29-1,TRBJ2-5,TGCAGCGCGACACAGGGGACGTTCGGGGAGACCCAGTACTTC,CSATQGTFGETQYF
NA,few,TRBV19,TRBJ1-2,TGTGCCAGTAGTGCCCCCGACATGGATGGCTACACCTTC,CASSAPDMDGYTF
TRBD2,NA,TRBV5-1,TRBJ2-5,TGCGCCAGCAGCTTGGTTAGCGGGGGACAAGAGACCCAGTACTTC,CASSLVSGGQETQYF
TRBD2,NA,TRBV13,TRBJ2-1,TGTGCCAGCAGCTTCCTAGCGGTCTACAATGAGCAGTTCTTC,CASSFLAVYNEQFF
TRBD1,few,TRBV6-1,TRBJ2-1,TGTGCCACCCCGGGACAGAACTACAATGAGCAGTTCTTC,CATPGQNYNEQFF
TRBD1,NA,TRBV5-1,TRBJ2-7,TGCGCCAGCAGCTCCAACCCCGGGACAGGGGGCTACGAGCAGTACTTC,CASSSNPGTGGYEQYF
NA,NA,TRBV30,TRBJ1-2,TGTGCCGTCGGACAGTATGGCTACACCTTC,CAVGQYGYTF
TRBD1,few,TRBV28,TRBJ1-1,TGTGCCAGCAGTTCGAGGGACAGTTATATGAACACTGAAGCTTTCTTT,CASSSRDSYMNTEAFF
TRBD1,NA,TRBV5-4,TRBJ1-1,TGTGCCAGCAGCTTGGAGGGGGCTAGGTTCGCTGAAGCTTTCTTT,CASSLEGARFAEAFF
NA,NA,TRBV28,TRBJ1-1,TGTGCCAGCAGTCCCCGCACGGGGTTCTCCGAAGCTTTCTTT,CASSPRTGFSEAFF
TRBD1,few,TRBV29-1,TRBJ1-1,TGCAGCGTTGAAGAACAGGGGGGGACTGAAGCTTTCTTT,CSVEEQGGTEAFF
TRBD2,few,TRBV7-2,TRBJ2-3,TGTGCCAGCAGCACCGGACTAGCGGGAGGCACAGATACGCAGTATTTT,CASSTGLAGGTDTQYF
NA,few,TRBV7-9,TRBJ2-5,TGTGCCAGCAGCTTAGCTCCTAGGGAGGAGACCCAGTACTTC,CASSLAPREETQYF
NA,NA,TRBV27,TRBJ1-2,TGTGCCAGCAGTCCAGGGGACCGATGGTATGGGGGCTATGGCTACACCTTC,CASSPGDRWYGGYGYTF
NA,few,TRBV5-1,TRBJ1-5,TGCGCCAGCAGCTTGGCAGGGTATAGCAATCAGCCCCAGCATTTT,CASSLAGYSNQPQHF
TRBD1,few,TRBV29-1,TRBJ1-2,TGCAGCGTCGGGACAGGGGGTTACTATGGCTACACCTTC,CSVGTGGYYGYTF
NA,few,TRBV2,TRBJ2-6,TGTGCCAGATCAGGGGGGACCGGGGCCAACGTCCTGACTTTC,CARSGGTGANVLTF
NA,few,TRBV29-1,TRBJ2-4,TGCAGCGTTGAATGGGGGCGAGGCAAAAACATTCAGTACTTC,CSVEWGRGKNIQYF
TRBD1,NA,TRBV2,TRBJ2-7,TGTGCCAGCAGTGGGGACAGGACTGGCTCCTACGAGCAGTACTTC,CASSGDRTGSYEQYF
NA,few,TRBV18,TRBJ1-2,TGTGCCAGCTCACCAGCCGGACAGCATAACTATGGCTACACCTTC,CASSPAGQHNYGYTF
NA,NA,TRBV6-5,TRBJ2-7,TGTGCCAGCAGTTACTCGTTAGACAGCTCCTACGAGCAGTACTTC,CASSYSLDSSYEQYF
NA,few,TRBV6-1,TRBJ1-5,TGTGCCAGCAGTGAAGCTGGGCACTTCAATCAGCCCCAGCATTTT,CASSEAGHFNQPQHF
TRBD2,few,TRBV13,TRBJ2-1,TGTGCCAGCAGCTCGGGGGGGGCAGGGGAGCAGTTCTTC,CASSSGGAGEQFF
TRBD1,few,TRBV5-1,TRBJ2-2,TGCGCCAGCAGCCTGGCCGGGACAGGGGCCACCGGGGAGCTGTTTTTT,CASSLAGTGATGELFF
TRBD1,few,TRBV4-1,TRBJ2-6,TGCGCCAGCAGCCAAAGGACAGGGCGTTCTGGGGCCAACGTCCTGACTTTC,CASSQRTGRSGANVLTF
TRBD2,few,TRBV29-1,TRBJ2-1,TGCAGCGCCTTACTAGCGGGGAACTACAATGAGCAGTTCTTC,CSALLAGNYNEQFF
NA,few,TRBV7-9,TRBJ1-1,TGTGCCAGCAGCTCATACAGGGAGAACACTGAAGCTTTCTTT,CASSSYRENTEAFF
NA,NA,TRBV6-1,TRBJ2-1,TGTGCCAGCAGTGTCGTAACAGGGTCCTACAATGAGCAGTTCTTC,CASSVVTGSYNEQFF